The 27 T cell receptor beta chains below all came from one sample that was sequenced in a study of T-cell reconstitution after alpha-beta-depleted transplantation in children. Construction of the TCRbeta library involved unique molecular identifiers. TCRdb redid the calling of the PCR reads with MiXCR, one entry per CDR3 protein. The sample lists around 200,000 distinct CDR3 sequences, 8% to 9.5% occurring once. The specimen comprised PBMCs from the stem cell graft donor, sampled from the stem cell graft. Every receptor here comes from a human donor who donated a stem cell graft to a child with acute lymphoblastic leukemia.

The rearrangement uses TRBV7-6 and TRBJ1-5; D is unclear. Deletions cut 11 bases from V and 1 base from J, with 24 bases between. The germline V gene has CDR1 SGHVS and CDR2 FNYEAQ. There are 17 residues in the CDR3. As DNA, the CDR3 is TGTGCCCGCTGTTTGGGAGGTAGATCCGGGAGCAATCAGCCCCAGCATTTT. Translation: CARCLGGRSGSNQPQHF.

This clonotype was observed many times. The rearrangement uses TRBV10-2 and TRBJ1-3; D is ambiguous. The V end lost 4 bases, the J end lost 4 bases, and 14 bases lay between the germline ends. Germline CDR1 reads WSHSY; CDR2 reads SAAADI. CDR3 length equals 15 residues. CDR3 bases: TGCGCCAGCAGTGTGACGGGGTCGGAGGGAAACACCATATATTTT. Its translation is CASSVTGSEGNTIYF.

The genes are TRBV4-3 and TRBJ1-2; D is ambiguous. Between the trimmed V and J ends, which lost 6 bases and 2 bases, there was a span of 16 bases. Germline V gene data show CDR1 as LGHNA and CDR2 as YSLEER. The CDR3 contains 15 residues. CDR3 sequence reads: CASRPSLEWNYGYTF. DNA for the CDR3: TGCGCCAGCAGACCTTCGCTAGAGTGGAACTATGGCTACACCTTC.

The table lists this clonotype with a few counts. This chain connects TRBV12-3 or TRBV12-4 to TRBJ1-4; 10 bases map to TRBD1. The ends lost 6 bases at V and 8 bases at J; junction bases unmatched: 9. CDR3 length: 15 amino acids. The chain's CDR3 is CASSDKTGGLEKLFF. Written as DNA, the CDR3 is TGTGCCAGCAGCGATAAGACAGGGGGCCTGGAAAAACTGTTTTTT.

This clonotype was counted a few times. In DNA, the CDR3 is TGCGCCAGCAGCTCGGGACAGAGGGGGACTGAAGCTTTCTTT. This sequence encodes CASSSGQRGTEAFF. V usage is TRBV5-1 and J usage is TRBJ1-1, with TRBD1 identical over 7 bases. The CDR3 runs to 14 residues. The ends lost 3 bases at V and 5 bases at J; junction bases unmatched: 7. CDR1 is SGHRS and CDR2 is YFSETQ in the germline V gene.

This clonotype occurred a few times. The chain has TRBV20-1 and TRBJ2-3; the match to TRBD2 covers 8 bases. J gave up 6 bases and V 1 base, and 9 bases lay outside the gene matches. CDR1 and CDR2 from the germline V gene are DFQATT and SNEGSKA (reference sequence). The CDR3 consists of 15 residues. The CDR3 is CSARALREGGDTQYF. Written as DNA, the CDR3 is TGCAGTGCTAGAGCCCTCCGGGAGGGGGGTGATACGCAGTATTTT.

This clonotype was recorded many times. Germline is not matched at one junction end, which may reflect a read error. The chain has TRBV3-1 and TRBJ1-1; D is unresolved. Germline V gives CDR1 LGHDT, CDR2 YNNKEL (reference sequence). This CDR3 region has 15 residues. The CDR3 sequence is CASNQGQGYNTEAFF. The CDR3 DNA reads TGTGCCAGCAACCAAGGCCAAGGGTATAACACTGAAGCTTTCTTT. The complete variable domain, with remaining parts taken from reference TRBV3-1 and TRBJ1-1, reads DTAVSQTPKYLVTQMGNDKSIKCEQNLGHDTMYWYKQDSKKFLKIMFSYNNKELIINETVPNRFSPKSPDKAHLNLHINSLELGDSAVYFCASNQGQGYNTEAFFGQGTRLTVV.

The V gene is TRBV5-1, the J gene TRBJ2-1, with a possible D match to TRBD2 (5 bases). The CDR3 is 13 residues long. Germline lookup yields CDR1 SGHRS and CDR2 YFSETQ. V shed 0 bases and J shed 9 bases, with 10 bases lying between them. The CDR3 spells CASSLAEGTEQFF. For the CDR3, the DNA is TGCGCCAGCAGCTTGGCCGAGGGTACTGAGCAGTTCTTC.

The chain couples TRBV6-5 to TRBJ2-1; a weak D match, TRBD2 (5 bases). The length of the CDR3 is 15 residues. Trimming took 2 bases from V and 6 from J, leaving 14 bases between them. Germline lookup yields CDR1 MNHEY and CDR2 SVGAGI. CDR3: CASSYGLPPSNEQFF. In DNA form, the CDR3 reads TGTGCCAGCAGTTACGGACTCCCCCCTTCCAATGAGCAGTTCTTC.

This clonotype was seen a few times. The gene calls are TRBV12-3 or TRBV12-4 and TRBJ1-1, with TRBD1 as a possible D gene (6 bases). The CDR3 consists of 14 residues. The germline V and J ends were trimmed by 10 bases and 2 bases, with 17 bases remaining between them. The CDR3, as DNA: TGTGCCACAGTACGGGACACGATAAACACTGAAGCTTTCTTT. Its translation: CATVRDTINTEAFF.

This clonotype was found many times. V and J are TRBV12-3 or TRBV12-4 and TRBJ1-2; D unresolved. Trimming removed 8 bases at V and 4 bases at J, with 14 bases between. The CDR3 loop spans 13 amino acids. CDR3 amino acids: CASLLTGLYGYTF. The CDR3 DNA reads as TGTGCCAGCCTACTCACCGGGCTCTATGGCTACACCTTC.

This clonotype has only a few counts. The chain joins TRBV5-1 to TRBJ2-1; TRBD1 might be the D (7 bases). Trimming cost V 7 bases and J 6 bases, with 17 bases left between them. Germline V CDR1 and CDR2: SGHRS, YFSETQ. CDR3 length equals 14 residues. CDR3: CASGPAGGFNEQFF. For the CDR3, the DNA is TGCGCCAGCGGGCCGGCAGGGGGGTTCAATGAGCAGTTCTTC.

This clonotype was seen ten or more times. The chain combines TRBV29-1 with TRBJ2-3; D gene unclear. The CDR3 is 14 residues long. V was pared by 5 bases and J by 0 bases, with 12 bases between. From germline, CDR1 is SQVTM and CDR2 ANQGSEA. CDR3: CSVPKLDSTDTQYF. In DNA form, the CDR3 reads TGCAGCGTTCCTAAGTTGGATAGCACAGATACGCAGTATTTT.

The chain carries TRBV5-8 and TRBJ1-2; D may be TRBD1 (6 bases). CDR1 and CDR2 from the germline V gene are SGHTS and YDEGEE. The CDR3 sequence is 15 residues long. Deletions cut 4 bases from V and 2 bases from J, with 15 bases between. The CDR3 loop is CASSQSGGANYGYTF. The DNA of the CDR3 is TGTGCCAGCAGCCAAAGCGGGGGCGCGAACTATGGCTACACCTTC.

V gene TRBV12-3 or TRBV12-4 combines with J gene TRBJ1-1; unclear D gene. This CDR3 region has 17 residues. Trimming stripped 7 bases from V and 0 bases from J, with 21 bases between. In DNA, the CDR3 is TGTGCCAGCACCCCCCCGAGGGAGTACTACATGAACACTGAAGCTTTCTTT. It yields the protein CASTPPREYYMNTEAFF.

Worth noting for this clonotype: This clone may be a read error of a much larger clone one base away. V gene TRBV9 combines with J gene TRBJ1-5; 10 positions match TRBD1. This CDR3 is 14 amino acids long. From germline, CDR1 is SGDLS and CDR2 YYNGEE. CDR3 in amino acids: CTSSGGQGGQPQHF. The CDR3 coding sequence is TGTACCAGCAGCGGCGGACAGGGGGGTCAGCCCCAGCATTTT.

This clonotype was seen a handful of times. The chain recombines TRBV7-9 with TRBJ1-1; no clear D gene. The CDR3 is 14 amino acids. V shed 4 bases and J shed 0 bases, with 9 bases lying between them. Germline CDR1 is SEHNR and CDR2 is FQNEAQ (reference sequence). In nucleotides, the CDR3 is TGTGCCAGCAGCTCCGACTGGTTGAACACTGAAGCTTTCTTT. This translates into CASSSDWLNTEAFF.

At least ten counts were recorded for this clonotype. The rearrangement links TRBV7-2 to TRBJ1-4; TRBD1 aligns across 7 bases. This CDR3 is 15 amino acids long. Trimming cost V 6 bases and J 2 bases; bases outside gene matches: 6. Germline assignment: CDR1 SGHTA and CDR2 FQGNSA. CDR3 loop: CASSVQGMTNEKLFF. The DNA of the CDR3 is TGTGCCAGCAGTGTACAGGGGATGACTAATGAAAAACTGTTTTTT.

The chain joins TRBV10-3 to TRBJ2-1; 14 nucleotides line up with TRBD2. Per the germline V gene, CDR1 is ENHRY and CDR2 is SYGVKD. The CDR3 spans 15 residues. V dropped 7 bases and J dropped 7; count of bases not matched to a gene: 6. The DNA of the CDR3 is TGTGCCATCAATACGGGACTAGCGGGGGTGAATGAGCAGTTCTTC. It translates to CAINTGLAGVNEQFF.

In this sample, this clonotype turned up many times. V is TRBV27 and J is TRBJ2-7; D uncertain. This CDR3 is 13 amino acids long. V was pared by 0 bases and J by 5 bases, with 8 bases between. Per the germline V gene, CDR1 is MNHEY and CDR2 is SMNVEV (reference sequence). The CDR3, as DNA: TGTGCCAGCAGTTTATCATGGGGTGACGAGCAGTACTTC. Protein sequence: CASSLSWGDEQYF.

The chain combines TRBV6-2 or TRBV6-3 with TRBJ2-3; D is uncertain. Germline CDR1 is MNHEY and CDR2 is SVGEGT. This CDR3 contains 12 residues. The ends were cut back, 7 bases at V and 4 bases at J, with 9 bases in the middle. The CDR3 DNA reads as TGTGCCAGCACCGCGACCCCAGATACGCAGTATTTT. This gives the protein CASTATPDTQYF.

This clonotype was detected ten times or more. The rearrangement joins TRBV5-1 to TRBJ2-1, with D unresolved. Germline CDR1 and CDR2: SGHRS and YFSETQ. The CDR3 has 14 residues. Trimming left V 1 base short and J 2 bases short, with 7 bases between. CDR3 sequence: CASSLRDTYNEQFF. The CDR3 DNA reads as TGCGCCAGCAGCTTGCGTGACACCTACAATGAGCAGTTCTTC.

This sequence joins TRBV15 and TRBJ1-1; no reliable D call. Germline V gene lookup returns CDR1 LNHNV and CDR2 YYDKDF (reference sequence). The CDR3 is made up of 12 amino acids. V was pared by 5 bases and J by 0 bases, with 4 bases between. The CDR3 loop reads CATSVMNTEAFF. As DNA, the CDR3 is TGTGCCACCAGCGTCATGAACACTGAAGCTTTCTTT. The variable domain in full, completed from reference TRBV15 and TRBJ1-1, reads DAMVIQNPRYQVTQFGKPVTLSCSQTLNHNVMYWYQQKSSQAPKLLFHYYDKDFNNEADTPDNFQSRRPNTSFCFLDIRSPGLGDTAMYLCATSVMNTEAFFGQGTRLTVV.

The sample holds many counts of this clonotype. The chain joins TRBV6-2 or TRBV6-3 to TRBJ2-7, with 10 bases aligning to TRBD1. V lost 6 bases and J lost 3; bases outside the gene matches: 8. CDR3 length equals 15 residues. CDR1 and CDR2 (germline): MNHEY, SVGEGT. The CDR3 bases are TGTGCCAGCAGCCTCCGGGACAGGGGTGGCTACGAGCAGTACTTC. As protein: CASSLRDRGGYEQYF.

The chain recombines TRBV27 with TRBJ2-7; 14 bases match TRBD2. Germline CDR1 reads MNHEY; CDR2 reads SMNVEV (reference sequence). The CDR3 totals 18 residues. The junction had 10 bases not matched to a gene; V was cut back by 5 bases and J by 1 base. The CDR3 here is CASSQTSGGAWKSYEQYF. CDR3 nucleotides: TGTGCCAGCAGTCAGACTAGCGGGGGGGCTTGGAAATCCTACGAGCAGTACTTC.

This clonotype was detected a few times. The chain joins TRBV11-1 to TRBJ2-4, with 16 bases that match TRBD2. The CDR3 is made up of 21 amino acids. After removal of 3 bases from V and 0 bases from J, the junction contained 11 bases not matched to a gene. Germline V lookup: CDR1 SGHAT, CDR2 FQDESV (reference sequence). CDR3 sequence reads: CASSLGLAGGIQTLAKNIQYF. For the CDR3, the DNA is TGTGCCAGCAGCTTGGGACTAGCGGGGGGGATTCAGACTCTAGCCAAAAACATTCAGTACTTC.

V usage is TRBV11-2 and J usage is TRBJ2-5; D not certain. Trimming shortened V by 3 bases and J by 3 bases, and 8 bases separated the two germline ends. CDR1 and CDR2 from the germline V gene are SGHAT and FQNNGV. The CDR3 runs to 13 residues. The CDR3 sequence: CASSFRAEETQYF. The CDR3 nucleotides are TGTGCCAGCAGCTTTCGCGCCGAAGAGACCCAGTACTTC.